These T cell receptor delta chains were read from a single sample in a study of gamma-delta T cells after stem cell transplantation. TCRdb redid the clone calls on the RT-PCR reads with CATT. Of over 8,500 delta-chain clones in the sample, 1.3% are singletons; the top ten hold approximately 10%. The sample taken for sequencing was gamma-delta T cells. Source of these receptors: a human donor. It is not recorded whose cells these are; they may come from a transplant donor. The CDR3 runs from the conserved cysteine through the conserved F or W. D genes are given only for firm matches. Size is omitted from some rows. Given values are once, few, many or a class for expanded clones.

V,D,J,size,CDR3,DNA
TRDV2,TRDD3,TRDJ1,many,CACVSLGDTPYTDKLIF,TGTGCCTGTGTCTCACTGGGGGATACGCCCTACACCGATAAACTCATCTTT
TRDV2,TRDD3,TRDJ1,medium-sized,CACDTISTGGSGDKLIF,TGTGCCTGTGACACCATCAGTACTGGGGGATCCGGAGATAAACTCATCTTT
TRDV2,TRDD3,TRDJ1,few,CACDSLLGDTNDKLIF,TGTGCCTGTGATAGTCTACTGGGGGATACAAACGATAAACTCATCTTT
TRDV2,TRDD3,TRDJ1,medium-sized,CACDSMGEPKDTDKLIF,TGTGCCTGTGACTCGATGGGGGAACCTAAGGACACCGATAAACTCATCTTT
TRDV2,TRDD3,TRDJ3,-,CACDTVGDTPPSWDTRQMFF,TGTGCCTGTGACACCGTAGGGGATACGCCGCCCTCCTGGGACACCCGACAGATGTTTTTC
TRDV2,TRDD3,TRDJ1,many,CACDPLTGGYDTDKLIF,TGTGCCTGTGACCCCCTTACTGGGGGATACGACACCGATAAACTCATCTTT
TRDV2,TRDD3,TRDJ1,medium-sized,CACDAVLGDTRDDKLIF,TGTGCCTGTGACGCAGTACTGGGGGATACGCGGGACGATAAACTCATCTTT
TRDV2,TRDD3,TRDJ1,-,CACDRLLGDKTDKLIF,TGTGCCTGTGACCGCCTACTGGGGGATAAGACCGATAAACTCATCTTT
TRDV2,TRDD3,TRDJ1,-,CACDPVLGDRTDKLIF,TGTGCCTGTGACCCAGTACTGGGGGACCGCACCGATAAACTCATCTTT
TRDV2,TRDD3,TRDJ1,-,CACDTVGDTLHDKLIF,TGTGCCTGTGACACCGTGGGGGATACGCTGCACGATAAACTCATCTTT
TRDV2,TRDD3,TRDJ1,medium-sized,CACDGMGYMNDKLIF,TGTGCCTGTGACGGCATGGGATACATGAACGATAAACTCATCTTT
TRDV2,TRDD3,TRDJ1,few,CACDPLLGDTKSTDKLIF,TGTGCCTGTGACCCTTTACTGGGGGATACGAAGAGCACCGATAAACTCATCTTT
TRDV2,TRDD3,TRDJ1,medium-sized,CACDTVGDRKDTDKLIF,TGTGCCTGTGACACCGTGGGGGATAGAAAGGACACCGATAAACTCATCTTT
TRDV2,TRDD3,TRDJ1,few,CACDLLLAGGFTTDKLIF,TGTGCCTGTGATCTTCTACTGGCTGGGGGATTTACCACCGATAAACTCATCTTT
TRDV2,TRDD3,TRDJ1,-,CACESLGDLGDVDKLIF,TGTGCCTGTGAATCCCTGGGGGATCTGGGGGATGTCGATAAACTCATCTTT
TRDV2,-,TRDJ1,many,CACDVLGEPDKLIF,TGTGCCTGTGACGTACTGGGTGAGCCCGATAAACTCATCTTT
TRDV2,TRDD3,TRDJ3,-,CACDLLGDTRSWDTRQMFF,TGTGCCTGTGACCTACTGGGGGATACGCGCTCCTGGGACACCCGACAGATGTTTTTC
TRDV2,-,TRDJ2,few,CACDTVNGAHAQLFF,TGTGCCTGCGACACGGTCAATGGGGCGCACGCACAACTCTTCTTT
TRDV2,TRDD3,TRDJ1,few,CACDTVTGVLADKLIF,TGTGCCTGTGACACCGTTACTGGGGTCCTGGCCGATAAACTCATCTTT
TRDV2,TRDD3,TRDJ1,many,CACDPVLGDTGTDKLIF,TGTGCCTGTGATCCTGTACTGGGGGACACGGGCACCGATAAACTCATCTTT
TRDV2,TRDD3,TRDJ1,many,CACDTLGENTDKLIF,TGTGCCTGTGACACCCTGGGGGAAAACACCGATAAACTCATCTTT
TRDV2,TRDD3,TRDJ3,-,CACDILGDTPESWDTRQMFF,TGTGCCTGTGACATACTGGGGGATACGCCTGAGTCCTGGGACACCCGACAGATGTTTTTC
TRDV2,TRDD3,TRDJ3,-,CACSQLGAWDTRQMFF,TGTGCCTGTAGCCAACTGGGGGCCTGGGACACCCGACAGATGTTTTTC
TRDV2,-,TRDJ1,many,CACDTVWGPRSSTDKLIF,TGTGCCTGTGACACCGTTTGGGGGCCCCGTAGTAGCACCGATAAACTCATCTTT
TRDV2,TRDD3,TRDJ1,medium-sized,CACDPLGGSDKLIF,TGTGCCTGTGACCCCCTTGGGGGATCCGATAAACTCATCTTT
TRDV2,-,TRDJ1,medium-sized,CACDLISQGSRTDKLIF,TGTGCCTGTGATCTCATCTCGCAGGGGAGCCGCACCGATAAACTCATCTTT
TRDV2,TRDD3,TRDJ1,-,CACDILGDTLTYTDKLIF,TGTGCCTGTGACATTCTGGGGGATACGCTGACGTACACCGATAAACTCATCTTT
TRDV2,-,TRDJ1,large,CACDPMSGQPGTDKLIF,TGTGCCTGTGACCCGATGAGTGGGCAACCGGGAACCGATAAACTCATCTTT
TRDV2,TRDD3,TRDJ3,medium-sized,CACDTLLGDTRGSAWDTRQMFF,TGTGCCTGTGACACCCTACTGGGGGATACGCGAGGTAGCGCCTGGGACACCCGACAGATGTTTTTC
TRDV2,TRDD3,TRDJ1,-,CACDKLLGDTGDPDKLIF,TGTGCCTGTGACAAGCTACTGGGGGATACGGGGGATCCCGATAAACTCATCTTT
TRDV2,TRDD3,TRDJ3,medium-sized,CACDLLGEGESSWDTRQMFF,TGTGCCTGTGACCTACTGGGGGAGGGGGAATCCTCCTGGGACACCCGACAGATGTTTTTC
TRDV2,-,TRDJ3,many,CACDTVKGPHLLSWDTRQMFF,TGTGCCTGTGACACCGTAAAGGGACCCCACCTACTCTCCTGGGACACCCGACAGATGTTTTTC
TRDV2,TRDD3,TRDJ1,-,CACDVLGDQTTDKLIF,TGTGCCTGTGACGTACTGGGGGATCAAACCACCGATAAACTCATCTTT
TRDV2,-,TRDJ1,medium-sized,CACDTVQSASNTDKLIF,TGTGCCTGTGACACCGTACAGTCCGCTTCCAACACCGATAAACTCATCTTT
TRDV2,-,TRDJ3,many,CACDTGGISRPSWDTRQMFF,TGTGCCTGTGACACCGGAGGGATAAGCCGCCCCTCCTGGGACACCCGACAGATGTTTTTC
TRDV2,TRDD3,TRDJ1,-,CACDTLGDTGGSTDKLIF,TGTGCCTGTGACACCCTGGGGGATACGGGAGGGTCCACCGATAAACTCATCTTT
TRDV2,TRDD3,TRDJ1,-,CACDPLLGDTTDKLIF,TGTGCCTGTGACCCTTTACTGGGGGATACGACCGATAAACTCATCTTT
TRDV2,TRDD3,TRDJ1,medium-sized,CACDTVGRGYPKPDTDKLIF,TGTGCCTGTGACACCGTTGGTCGGGGATACCCAAAACCCGACACCGATAAACTCATCTTT
TRDV1,TRDD3,TRDJ1,many,CALGELIGWGINQTDKLIF,TGTGCTCTTGGGGAACTAATTGGATGGGGGATTAATCAGACCGATAAACTCATCTTT
TRDV2,TRDD3,TRDJ1,-,CACDPLLGDTAKYTDKLIF,TGTGCCTGTGACCCCCTACTGGGGGATACGGCCAAATACACCGATAAACTCATCTTT
TRDV2,-,TRDJ3,many,CACDTAEASSSWDTRQMFF,TGTGCCTGTGACACCGCAGAGGCCTCGAGCTCCTGGGACACCCGACAGATGTTTTTC
TRDV2,-,TRDJ1,medium-sized,CACDTLTDRRYTDKLIF,TGTGCCTGTGACACCCTAACCGACCGAAGGTACACCGATAAACTCATCTTT
TRDV2,-,TRDJ1,few,CACDQLNFLRGGGLGNTDKLIF,TGTGCCTGTGACCAACTAAATTTCCTACGTGGTGGGGGATTGGGGAACACCGATAAACTCATCTTT
TRDV2,-,TRDJ1,many,CACDTAEQGGDTDKLIF,TGTGCCTGTGACACTGCTGAACAAGGGGGAGACACCGATAAACTCATCTTT
TRDV2,-,TRDJ1,many,CACEGMGSTEFDKLIF,TGTGCCTGTGAAGGGATGGGTTCTACTGAATTCGATAAACTCATCTTT
TRDV2,TRDD3,TRDJ1,-,CACDTVGDTVHTDKLIF,TGTGCCTGTGACACCGTAGGGGATACCGTACACACCGATAAACTCATCTTT
TRDV2,TRDD3,TRDJ1,medium-sized,CACDALLGKYTDKLIF,TGTGCCTGTGACGCCTTACTGGGGAAGTACACCGATAAACTCATCTTT
TRDV2,TRDD3,TRDJ1,-,CACDSLLGDTSKLIF,TGTGCCTGTGACTCTTTACTGGGGGATACGTCCAAACTCATCTTT
TRDV2,TRDD3,TRDJ3,-,CACDTMETGGYISWDTRQMFF,TGTGCCTGTGACACGATGGAGACTGGGGGATATATCTCCTGGGACACCCGACAGATGTTTTTC
TRDV2,TRDD2,TRDJ1,many,CACDGLPTVTTTDKLIF,TGTGCCTGTGACGGCCTTCCTACGGTCACTACCACCGATAAACTCATCTTT
TRDV2,-,TRDJ1,medium-sized,CACEPLLNADKLIF,TGTGCCTGTGAACCCTTACTGAACGCCGATAAACTCATCTTT
TRDV2,TRDD3,TRDJ1,-,CACDTVERTGGHTDKLIF,TGTGCCTGTGACACCGTGGAACGTACTGGGGGACACACCGATAAACTCATCTTT
TRDV2,TRDD3,TRDJ1,many,CACDSLGGLNTDKLIF,TGTGCCTGTGACAGCCTCGGGGGATTGAATACCGATAAACTCATCTTT